A single sample is the source of the 20 T cell receptor beta chains below, sequenced in a study of Graves' ophthalmopathy and Graves' hyperthyroidism. Amplification of the TCR beta CDR3 regions used RNA transcripts (as template). HTBI primers were used in a first-round RT-PCR, which preceded a second-round multiplex PCR. TCRdb processed the multiplex PCR reads anew with MiXCR; each CDR3 protein has one entry. The sample includes approximately 500,000 distinct CDR3 sequences, 14% of them seen just once. Sample: blood. The receptors derive from a woman under 40 with Graves' ophthalmopathy.

Only a few counts were recorded for this clonotype. The genes are TRBV2 and TRBJ1-2, with 7 positions matching TRBD1. In germline, CDR1 is SNHLY, CDR2 FYNNEI. Trimming took 2 bases from V and 8 from J; bases not matched to a gene: 5. The CDR3 runs to 13 residues. The CDR3 DNA sequence: TGTGCCAGCAGTGAACCCTCGACAGGGGGCTACACCTTC. It yields the protein CASSEPSTGGYTF.

This clonotype was found many times. This chain uses TRBV11-3 with TRBJ1-2, with 12 bases fitting TRBD1. The CDR3 has 15 residues. CDR1 is SGHNT, CDR2 YENEEA, per germline. The trim removed 3 bases at V and 7 bases at J, leaving 6 bases unmatched. The CDR3 sequence is CASSLTGTGGFGYTF. CDR3 in DNA: TGTGCCAGCAGCTTGACCGGGACAGGGGGCTTTGGCTACACCTTC.

This clonotype was recorded at least ten times. The chain couples TRBV27 to TRBJ1-5, with unresolved D. The CDR3 has 12 amino acids. Trimming removed 4 bases from V and 6 bases from J, with 7 bases in between. Germline CDR1 and CDR2: MNHEY and SMNVEV (reference sequence). This CDR3 is CASSSTAQPQHF. The CDR3 DNA reads as TGTGCCAGCAGTTCGACCGCTCAGCCCCAGCATTTT.

This clonotype was detected ten times or more. The chain employs TRBV12-3 or TRBV12-4 and TRBJ1-5; D not certain. The V end lost 5 bases, the J end lost 0 bases, and 17 bases lay between the germline ends. There are 17 residues in the CDR3. The CDR3 bases are TGTGCCAGCAGTACCAGGACTCAGCTTTATAGCAATCAGCCCCAGCATTTT. It yields the protein CASSTRTQLYSNQPQHF.

This clonotype was observed many times. The chain recombines TRBV28 with TRBJ2-7, with 8 bases identical to TRBD1. Looked up from germline, CDR1 is MDHEN and CDR2 is SYDVKM. This CDR3 is built from 18 residues. J was trimmed by 4 bases and V by 2 bases; bases with no gene match: 16. CDR3: CASSLTGGFPTLGYEQYF. The DNA for the CDR3 is TGTGCCAGCAGTTTAACAGGGGGGTTCCCCACGCTGGGGTACGAGCAGTACTTC.

This clonotype turned up a few times. The J gene is TRBJ1-5, the V gene TRBV28; maybe TRBD1 (5 bases). Germline loops: CDR1 MDHEN, CDR2 SYDVKM. V lost 5 bases and J 5 bases, leaving 13 bases between the germline ends. The CDR3 runs 14 residues. Written as DNA, the CDR3 is TGTGCCAGCAGTCTCTACCTGGGGCATCAGCCCCAGCATTTT. Its protein is CASSLYLGHQPQHF.

There are many counts of this clonotype. The chain carries TRBV20-1 and TRBJ2-5, with D perhaps TRBD1 or TRBD2 (6 bases each). V dropped 6 bases and J dropped 2 bases, with 16 bases sitting between them. The CDR3 is 14 residues long. Germline loops: CDR1 DFQATT, CDR2 SNEGSKA (reference sequence). The CDR3 DNA reads TGCAGTGCCAGGAGGGACACCTTACAAGAGACCCAGTACTTC. Translating gives CSARRDTLQETQYF.

The chain employs TRBV2 and TRBJ2-2; D is ambiguous. V lost 5 bases to trimming and J lost 7 bases, with 14 bases between them. CDR1 is SNHLY, CDR2 FYNNEI, per germline. The CDR3 loop spans 14 amino acids. CDR3 loop: CASSRCGWVGELFF. As DNA, the CDR3 is TGTGCCAGCAGTAGGTGCGGATGGGTCGGGGAGCTGTTTTTT.

This clonotype was seen at least ten times. This chain connects TRBV28 to TRBJ1-1; 8 bases agree with TRBD1. J lost 10 bases, V lost 4 bases, and 5 bases had no gene match. Germline values: CDR1 MDHEN, CDR2 SYDVKM. This CDR3 region has 12 residues. The CDR3 DNA sequence: TGTGCCAGCAGTTCTCCAGGGGGCGGAGCTTTCTTT. This codes for CASSSPGGGAFF.

In this sample, this clonotype turned up many times. The rearrangement joins TRBV5-1 to TRBJ2-7; no firm D call. With 6 bases removed from V and 6 bases from J, the gap between germline ends came to 7 bases. CDR1 is SGHRS and CDR2 is YFSETQ in the germline V gene. The CDR3 runs 10 residues. This CDR3 is CASKALEQYF. In DNA, the CDR3 is TGCGCCAGCAAGGCGCTCGAGCAGTACTTC.

In its sample, this clonotype was seen many times. CDR3 sequence (DNA): TGTGCCAGCAGGCCGGACAGGCCCTTGACCGATAGCAATCAGCCCCAGCATTTT. Translating it yields CASRPDRPLTDSNQPQHF. The genes are TRBV6-5 and TRBJ1-5, with TRBD1 matching 7 bases. The CDR3 has 18 residues. Germline lookup yields CDR1 MNHEY and CDR2 SVGAGI. Trimming cost V 6 bases and J 0 bases; bases outside gene matches: 14.

In its sample, this clonotype was seen a few times. The chain combines TRBV18 with TRBJ2-7; D ambiguous. V was clipped by 6 bases and J by 5 bases, with 14 bases between them. CDR1 KGHSH and CDR2 LQKENI come from the germline V gene. The CDR3 is 13 amino acids. CDR3: CASSPGAVDEQYF. As DNA, the CDR3 is TGTGCCAGCTCGCCCGGCGCGGTCGACGAGCAGTACTTC.

This clonotype was found many times. The V call is TRBV30, the J call TRBJ2-4; D may be TRBD2 (6 bases). This CDR3 has 14 residues. V was trimmed by 3 bases and J by 2 bases, leaving 11 bases between them. The germline V gene has CDR1 GTSNPN and CDR2 SVGIG (reference sequence). CDR3 sequence (DNA): TGTGCCTGGAGCGCGGGGTCGCCCAAAAACATTCAGTACTTC. It encodes CAWSAGSPKNIQYF.

The chain combines TRBV12-5 with TRBJ2-7; D uncertain. Trimming removed 1 base at V and 6 bases at J, with 10 bases between. CDR1 is LGHNT, CDR2 FRNRAP, per germline. This CDR3 comprises 13 residues. Here the CDR3 reads CASGLASPVEQYF. DNA for the CDR3: TGTGCTAGTGGTTTGGCCTCCCCGGTCGAGCAGTACTTC.

This clonotype was observed at least ten times. The chain links TRBV2 to TRBJ1-6, with TRBD1 identical over 10 bases. Trimming removed 4 bases from V and 7 bases from J; junction bases left unmatched: 4. This CDR3 has 15 amino acids. From germline, CDR1 is SNHLY and CDR2 FYNNEI. CDR3 nucleotides: TGTGCCAGCAGTGCGGGACAGGGGTTAAATTCACCCCTCCACTTT. Translation gives CASSAGQGLNSPLHF.

This clonotype was seen only a few times. The rearrangement joins TRBV18 to TRBJ1-6; D might be TRBD1 (6 bases). This CDR3 has 16 residues. Trimming pared 3 bases from V and 10 bases from J, leaving 19 bases between. Germline loops: CDR1 KGHSH, CDR2 LQKENI. The chain's CDR3 is CASSPGTGGLGSPLHF. The CDR3 DNA is TGTGCCAGCTCACCCGGAACGGGGGGCCTGGGCTCACCCCTCCACTTT.

This clonotype occurred a few times. A much larger clone lies a single base off, so this may be a read error. V gene TRBV12-3 or TRBV12-4 combines with J gene TRBJ2-7; D call uncertain. This CDR3 has 11 amino acids. Trimming pared 3 bases from V and 5 bases from J, leaving 5 bases between. The CDR3 DNA sequence: TGTGCCAGCAGTTTTTACCACGAGCAGTACTTC. As protein: CASSFYHEQYF.

This clonotype was seen ten or more times. The chain couples TRBV7-3 to TRBJ2-7; 7 bases are a match to TRBD1. Looked up from germline, CDR1 is SGHTA and CDR2 is FQGTGA. The CDR3 loop spans 15 amino acids. The J segment lost 1 base and the V segment lost 3 bases, leaving 6 bases of the junction unmatched. The CDR3 region is CASSLSQGISYEQYF. Written as DNA, the CDR3 is TGTGCCAGCAGCTTGTCACAGGGGATTTCCTACGAGCAGTACTTC.

This clonotype was counted ten times or more. The rearrangement uses TRBV5-4 and TRBJ1-1; tentative D call: TRBD1 (6 bases). CDR1 SGHNT and CDR2 YYREEE come from the germline V gene (reference sequence). The CDR3 loop spans 14 amino acids. V was trimmed by 4 bases and J by 3 bases, leaving 13 bases between them. CDR3 bases: TGTGCCAGCAGCCCGGAGGGGGGCGACACTGAAGCTTTCTTT. Protein product: CASSPEGGDTEAFF.

Worth noting for this clonotype: A much larger clone sits a single nucleotide away, making a read error possible. The V call is TRBV2, the J call TRBJ2-2, with D perhaps assigned TRBD1 or TRBD2 (5 bases each). The CDR3 contains 15 residues. Germline values: CDR1 SNHLY, CDR2 FYNNEI. The CDR3 DNA is TGTGCCTCCAGGGACGACTCCGGTGGGACCGGGGAGCTGTGTTTT. Amino acid sequence: CASRDDSGGTGELCF.